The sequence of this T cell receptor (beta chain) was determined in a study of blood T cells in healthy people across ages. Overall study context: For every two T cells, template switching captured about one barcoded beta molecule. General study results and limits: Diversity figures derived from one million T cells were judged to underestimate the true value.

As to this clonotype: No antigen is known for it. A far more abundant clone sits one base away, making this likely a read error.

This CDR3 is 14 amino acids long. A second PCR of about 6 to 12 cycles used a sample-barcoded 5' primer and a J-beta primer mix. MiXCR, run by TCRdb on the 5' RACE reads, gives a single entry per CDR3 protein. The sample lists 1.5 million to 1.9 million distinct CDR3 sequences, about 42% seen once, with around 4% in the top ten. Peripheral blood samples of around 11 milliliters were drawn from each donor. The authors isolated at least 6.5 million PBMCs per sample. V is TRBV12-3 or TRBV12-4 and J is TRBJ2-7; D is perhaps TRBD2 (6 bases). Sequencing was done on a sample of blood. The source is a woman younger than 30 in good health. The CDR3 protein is CVSSFGGSSYEQYF. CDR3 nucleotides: TGTGTCAGCAGTTTCGGAGGGAGCTCCTACGAGCAGTACTTC.